This entry concerns a single T cell receptor beta chain. These data belong to a study of OX40 agonist ivuxolimab in advanced cancers. Germline assignment: CDR1 MNHNS and CDR2 SASEGT. The CDR3 has 16 amino acids. Trimming took 2 bases from V and 5 from J, leaving 16 bases between them. Generated by immunoSEQ multiplex PCR, the TCRdb table keeps only in-frame clones and is missing some. In the table there are about 150,000 clones, around 94% of which are singletons. Patients with a history of autoimmune disease or on systemic immunosuppression were excluded. The rearrangement uses TRBV6-1 and TRBJ1-5; D remains ambiguous. Sequencing was performed on CD4+ or CD8+ T cells sorted from blood, taken in a trial of the OX40 agonist ivuxolimab. This TCR came from an adult with an advanced solid tumor such as melanoma, head and neck, liver or kidney cancer. CDR3 sequence reads: CASSEMASKADQPQHF. DNA for the CDR3: TGTGCCAGCAGTGAAATGGCCAGTAAAGCTGATCAGCCCCAGCATTTT.